The clone carrying this T cell receptor beta chain was found many times. The source of the sample is a study of read filtering for tumor transcriptome and immune sequencing. The V and J ends lost 5 bases and 0 bases respectively, with 14 bases between them. CDR1 and CDR2 (germline): MNHEY, SVGEGT. The CDR3 is 16 amino acids. The library was built from roughly 400 ng RNA with molecular barcoded adaptors for alpha/delta and beta/gamma chains. TCRdb reprocessed the reads with MiXCR, giving one entry per CDR3 protein. The repertoire holds about 38,000 distinct CDR3 sequences, with around 15% as singletons.

This TCR derives from a donor at least 40 years old with multiple myeloma. The chain combines TRBV6-2 or TRBV6-3 with TRBJ1-5; the D is unclear. The specimen was a population of CD138-negative cells sorted from bone marrow. The CDR3 coding sequence is TGTGCCAGCAGTAAGGGAGTGACCTATAGCAATCAGCCCCAGCATTTT. This codes for CASSKGVTYSNQPQHF.